A single sample gave rise to the 28 T cell receptor beta chains below, sequenced in a study of shared clonotypes between healthy human individuals. Terminally differentiated effector memory CD45RA+ cells were left out of the naive CD8 fraction, which was CD45RO-negative and positively selected for CCR7. Profiling relied on immunoSEQ multiplex PCR, and the TCRdb table lists in-frame clones only, not all of them. The table includes a few hundred thousand clones, over 95% detected once. The sample was naive CD8+ T cells sorted from blood. Source of these receptors: a woman aged 25 to 39 in good health.

The gene calls are TRBV4-1 and TRBJ2-2; 11 nucleotides agree with TRBD2. This CDR3 region has 15 residues. V lost 2 bases to trimming and J lost 8 bases; unmatched junction nucleotides: 4. Looked up from germline, CDR1 is MGHRA and CDR2 is YSYEKL. The CDR3, as DNA: TGCGCCAGCAGCCAACGACTAGCGGGGTTGGGGGAGCTGTTTTTT. Translation gives CASSQRLAGLGELFF.

The V and J genes are TRBV15 and TRBJ1-1, with 10 bases identical to TRBD1. Germline V lookup: CDR1 LNHNV, CDR2 YYDKDF (reference sequence). This CDR3 contains 16 residues. J gave up 3 bases and V 5 bases, and 9 bases lay outside the gene matches. CDR3 protein: CATSLGQGGFDTEAFF. CDR3 bases: TGTGCCACCAGCCTCGGACAGGGGGGGTTTGACACTGAAGCTTTCTTT.

The V call is TRBV5-4, the J call TRBJ2-7; 9 bases agree with TRBD2. The CDR3 totals 16 residues. Trimming took 2 bases from V and 1 from J; bases not matched to a gene: 7. Germline V gene data show CDR1 as SGHNT and CDR2 as YYREEE (reference sequence). The CDR3 DNA sequence: TGTGCCAGCAGCTTAAACATAGCGGGAGAGTCCTACGAGCAGTACTTC. Protein: CASSLNIAGESYEQYF.

V and J are TRBV13 and TRBJ2-1, with D tentatively TRBD2 (6 bases). V dropped 2 bases and J dropped 4 bases, with 15 bases sitting between them. Germline V gives CDR1 PRHDT, CDR2 FYEKMQ (reference sequence). The CDR3 spans 16 residues. For the CDR3, the DNA is TGTGCCAGCAGCTTATTGGCGGGACTGGGATACAATGAGCAGTTCTTC. Its translation is CASSLLAGLGYNEQFF.

V is TRBV11-2 and J is TRBJ2-1; 12 bases map to TRBD2. V shed 4 bases and J 8 bases; nucleotides not matched to a gene: 6. Germline V gene sequence: CDR1 SGHAT, CDR2 FQNNGV. CDR3 length: 15 residues. CDR3 residues: CASSSWTSGIDEQFF. The CDR3 bases are TGTGCCAGCAGCTCTTGGACTAGCGGGATAGATGAGCAGTTCTTC.

This chain joins TRBV5-6 and TRBJ2-7, with a weak D call TRBD1 (6 bases). This CDR3 is 14 amino acids long. Trimming stripped 5 bases from V and 2 bases from J, with 14 bases between. CDR1 and CDR2 (germline): SGHDT, YYEEEE. The CDR3 here is CASSTGYVTYEQYF. CDR3 nucleotides: TGTGCCAGCAGTACAGGGTACGTCACCTACGAGCAGTACTTC.

The chain carries TRBV7-2 and TRBJ2-4; no reliable D call. The V end was cut by 1 base, the J end by 8 bases, with 12 bases between. The CDR3 runs 14 residues. Looked up from germline, CDR1 is SGHTA and CDR2 is FQGNSA. The CDR3 DNA reads as TGTGCCAGCAGCTTAGTGCCTGAATGGGACATTCAGTACTTC. It is translated as CASSLVPEWDIQYF.

With respect to this clone: Other DNA sequences from this sample encode an identical CDR3 as well. The chain joins TRBV28 to TRBJ1-5; D gene unclear. Trimming took off 1 base at V and 1 base at J, with 5 bases between the two ends. In germline, CDR1 is MDHEN, CDR2 SYDVKM. The CDR3 runs 14 residues. The CDR3, as DNA: TGTGCCAGCAGTTTATTGGGGAGCAATCAGCCCCAGCATTTT. Translating it yields CASSLLGSNQPQHF.

The V gene is TRBV7-9, the J gene TRBJ2-2; D possibly corresponds to TRBD1 (5 bases). This CDR3 contains 15 residues. Germline V CDR1 and CDR2: SEHNR, FQNEAQ (reference sequence). V gave up 5 bases and J gave up 1 base, with 11 bases separating them. CDR3 bases: TGTGCCAGCAGCCGAGAGACAGTGAACACCGGGGAGCTGTTTTTT. As protein: CASSRETVNTGELFF.

Written as DNA, the CDR3 is TGTGCCAGCTCACCACGTAAGGGGGCGTCTGGGGCCAACGTCCTGACTTTC. Its translation: CASSPRKGASGANVLTF. The genes are TRBV18 and TRBJ2-6, with 7 bases lining up with TRBD1. This CDR3 has 17 amino acids. Losses at the gene ends were 1 base for V and 1 base for J; bases not matched to a gene: 4. Per germline, CDR1 KGHSH and CDR2 LQKENI.

J is TRBJ2-1 and V is TRBV9; a weak D match, TRBD1 (6 bases). The V end lost 1 base, the J end lost 5 bases, and 10 bases lay between the germline ends. Germline CDR1 reads SGDLS; CDR2 reads YYNGEE. The CDR3 extends over 14 amino acids. The CDR3 nucleotides are TGTGCCAGCAGCGTATTAGCAGGGGACAATGAGCAGTTCTTC. Its protein is CASSVLAGDNEQFF.

This clone is a singleton in its sample. The J gene is TRBJ2-7, the V gene TRBV11-2, with 7 bases aligning to TRBD2. Germline V lookup: CDR1 SGHAT, CDR2 FQNNGV. CDR3 length: 15 residues. With V trimmed by 5 bases and J by 0 bases, 7 bases remained unmatched. This CDR3 is CASSLGGVSSYEQYF. The CDR3 DNA sequence: TGTGCCAGCAGCCTTGGGGGGGTCAGCTCCTACGAGCAGTACTTC.

The chain employs TRBV6-1 and TRBJ2-1; 9 positions agree with TRBD1. The CDR3 extends over 13 amino acids. J was trimmed by 3 bases and V by 6 bases; bases with no gene match: 0. Germline CDR1 and CDR2: MNHNS and SASEGT. CDR3 sequence reads: CASRDRGYNEQFF. CDR3 in DNA: TGTGCCAGCAGGGACAGGGGCTACAATGAGCAGTTCTTC.

The rearrangement links TRBV7-9 to TRBJ1-1, with D maybe TRBD1 (5 bases). The CDR3 covers 13 residues. V was pared by 10 bases and J by 0 bases, with 12 bases between. CDR1 is SEHNR and CDR2 is FQNEAQ in the germline V gene (reference sequence). The CDR3 spells CAIRGEVNTEAFF. The CDR3 bases are TGTGCCATCCGAGGGGAGGTGAACACTGAAGCTTTCTTT.

The V gene is TRBV4-1, the J gene TRBJ2-7, with TRBD2 matching 11 bases. CDR1 is MGHRA, CDR2 YSYEKL, per germline. This CDR3 comprises 15 residues. V lost 6 bases, J lost 2 bases, and 6 bases stayed unmatched. CDR3 nucleotide sequence: TGCGCCAGCAGTCAGCTAGCGGGAGGTGCCTACGAGCAGTACTTC. Translating gives CASSQLAGGAYEQYF.

V gene TRBV7-9 combines with J gene TRBJ1-1; no clear D gene. CDR1 is SEHNR, CDR2 FQNEAQ, per germline (reference sequence). Trimming removed 6 bases at V and 2 bases at J, with 4 bases between. The length of the CDR3 is 11 residues. The CDR3 reads CASRSNTEAFF. CDR3 nucleotides: TGTGCCAGCAGATCAAACACTGAAGCTTTCTTT.

The chain links TRBV2 to TRBJ2-7; D is possibly TRBD1 (6 bases). V shed 2 bases and J shed 5 bases, with 13 bases lying between them. Germline CDR1 reads SNHLY; CDR2 reads FYNNEI. This CDR3 comprises 14 residues. The DNA of the CDR3 is TGTGCCAGCAGTGAAATATACAGGGTCCACGAGCAGTACTTC. It encodes CASSEIYRVHEQYF.

The V and J genes are TRBV13 and TRBJ1-1, with 9 bases lining up with TRBD1. Germline V CDR1 and CDR2: PRHDT, FYEKMQ (reference sequence). The CDR3 loop spans 17 amino acids. V was pared by 1 base and J by 7 bases, with 13 bases of the junction left unmatched. The chain's CDR3 is CASSLETLRDRASEAFF. The CDR3 DNA reads TGTGCCAGCAGCTTAGAAACCCTCCGGGACAGGGCGAGTGAAGCTTTCTTT.

A word on this clone: This CDR3 is also generated by other DNA sequences in the sample. The chain uses TRBV7-9 and TRBJ2-7; TRBD2 matches at 14 bases. The CDR3 contains 15 residues. J was trimmed by 4 bases and V by 5 bases; bases with no gene match: 4. Germline-derived CDR1 and CDR2 are SEHNR and FQNEAQ (reference sequence). CDR3 residues: CASSPGLAGAYEQYF. CDR3 bases: TGTGCCAGCAGCCCGGGACTAGCGGGAGCTTACGAGCAGTACTTC. Supplemented by reference TRBV7-9 and TRBJ2-7, the full variable domain reads DTGVSQNPRHKITKRGQNVTFRCDPISEHNRLYWYRQTLGQGPEFLTYFQNEAQLEKSRLLSDRFSAERPKGSFSTLEIQRTEQGDSAMYLCASSPGLAGAYEQYFGPGTRLTVT.

The chain links TRBV28 to TRBJ2-1, with 11 nucleotides matching TRBD2. Per germline, CDR1 MDHEN and CDR2 SYDVKM. J gave up 3 bases and V 6 bases, and 7 bases lay outside the gene matches. The CDR3 totals 16 residues. This CDR3 is CASSLLAGAYYNEQFF. CDR3 in DNA: TGTGCCAGCAGCTTACTAGCGGGAGCGTACTACAATGAGCAGTTCTTC.

This sequence joins TRBV13 and TRBJ1-1; D uncertain. Germline V gives CDR1 PRHDT, CDR2 FYEKMQ (reference sequence). This CDR3 comprises 14 residues. Trimming cost V 4 bases and J 4 bases, with 13 bases left between them. DNA of the CDR3: TGTGCCAGCAGCTCGCGACCCCGGGGCACTGAAGCTTTCTTT. Encoded protein: CASSSRPRGTEAFF.

This clone occurred once. This sequence joins TRBV27 and TRBJ2-1, with D perhaps TRBD1 (6 bases). CDR1 and CDR2 from the germline V gene are MNHEY and SMNVEV (reference sequence). Trimming stripped 4 bases from V and 4 bases from J, with 17 bases between. CDR3 length: 16 residues. The CDR3 loop reads CASSSDLGQSYNEQFF. DNA of the CDR3: TGTGCCAGCAGTTCAGATCTCGGACAGTCGTACAATGAGCAGTTCTTC.

This clone was detected only once. The chain has TRBV19 and TRBJ1-5, with D possibly being TRBD1 (6 bases). In germline, CDR1 is LNHDA, CDR2 SQIVND (reference sequence). This CDR3 is built from 14 residues. With 9 bases removed from V and 5 bases from J, the gap between germline ends came to 17 bases. CDR3 amino acids: CASVSGASDQPQHF. CDR3 in DNA: TGTGCCAGCGTATCAGGGGCCTCGGATCAGCCCCAGCATTTT.

Points on this clone: The same CDR3 can be traced to other DNA sequences in this sample. This sequence joins TRBV5-4 and TRBJ2-7; D ambiguous. The CDR3 consists of 11 residues. Germline CDR1 is SGHNT and CDR2 is YYREEE (reference sequence). V was cut by 5 bases and J by 5 bases, with 8 bases left in between. CDR3 DNA sequence: TGTGCCAGCAGTTCGACCCACGAGCAGTACTTC. Amino acids: CASSSTHEQYF.

V usage is TRBV2 and J usage is TRBJ2-7; the D gene is possibly TRBD2 (6 bases). V was trimmed by 8 bases and J by 3 bases, leaving 14 bases between them. The CDR3 runs 13 residues. Per germline, CDR1 SNHLY and CDR2 FYNNEI. The CDR3 DNA follows: TGTGCCAGCCTCCGGGACTCAAACTACGAGCAGTACTTC. It encodes CASLRDSNYEQYF.

The chain couples TRBV13 to TRBJ2-7; 7 nucleotides match TRBD2. V was pared by 6 bases and J by 5 bases, with 10 bases of the junction left unmatched. CDR1 is PRHDT, CDR2 FYEKMQ, per germline (reference sequence). CDR3 length: 14 amino acids. The CDR3 region is CASSTRDYFHEQYF. CDR3 coding DNA: TGTGCCAGCAGTACCCGGGACTACTTCCACGAGCAGTACTTC.

This chain connects TRBV27 to TRBJ2-3, with a weak D call TRBD2 (6 bases). Between the trimmed V and J ends, which lost 3 bases and 2 bases, there was a span of 15 bases. Per germline, CDR1 MNHEY and CDR2 SMNVEV (reference sequence). The CDR3 extends over 16 amino acids. CDR3 coding DNA: TGTGCCAGCAGTTTTTTCACGGGAGCCCCCACAGATACGCAGTATTTT. This sequence encodes CASSFFTGAPTDTQYF.

The rearrangement joins TRBV28 to TRBJ2-3, with TRBD1 matching 10 bases. The junction had 6 bases not matched to a gene; V was cut back by 3 bases and J by 3 bases. Germline CDR1 and CDR2: MDHEN and SYDVKM. This CDR3 is built from 16 residues. The CDR3 sequence is CASSFLRDRGTDTQYF. The CDR3 region has the DNA TGTGCCAGCAGTTTTCTTCGGGACAGGGGTACAGATACGCAGTATTTT.